The sequence of this T cell receptor (beta chain) was determined in a study of Ad26.COV2.S vaccination and SARS-CoV-2 variants (dated by TCRdb to the early 2020s). About the study as a whole: Donors in the vaccine arm were drawn from COV1001, a phase I-IIa trial of Ad26.COV2.S in healthy adults that was multicentre, randomized, double-blind and placebo-controlled. The TCR-sequenced set comprised about 32 samples: approximately 19 Ad26.COV2.S vaccine recipients, 5 placebo recipients and 8 SARS-CoV-2 convalescent individuals. Ad26.COV2.S was administered intramuscularly at 5 x 10^10 or 1 x 10^11 viral particles, either as a single shot or as two shots given 56 days apart. The specificity and breadth of SARS-CoV-2-reactive T cell receptors after Ad26.COV2.S vaccination were assessed by TCRbeta repertoire sequencing. Trial participants were randomized into five groups of five: low-dose or high-dose Ad26.COV2.S given once or twice, or placebo on both occasions. Investigators remained blinded to trial group allocation during experiments and outcome assessment. Paper-wide results and their limitations: Compared with placebo recipients, Ad26.COV2.S recipients showed higher spike-specific TCR breadth (P = 0.0014). Non-spike TCR breadth was comparable between vaccine and placebo recipients, consistent with the vaccine containing only spike. Substantial breadth of spike-specific CD8+ and CD4+ T cell responses was reported after vaccination. The study was not powered for comparison of responses between vaccine doses or regimens. According to the authors, total T cell responses may have been underestimated by the TCR breadth and depth analyses.

Including cysteine and phenylalanine, the CDR3 has 17 amino acids. The DNA shown is the 51-base CDR3, in frame from base 1. The V end loses 2 bases and the J end loses 4 bases, and a stretch of 19 bases separates them. The germline V gene (reference sequence) yields PRHDT for CDR1 and FYEKMQ for CDR2. The sample's treatment or condition label, in plain terms: over 15 received Ad26.COV2.S at low or high dose, single or two shots; about five received placebo; per-sample allocation not given. Repertoires of vaccine and placebo recipients were sequenced from samples taken on day 63 after the first injection. Between 29 July and 7 August 2020, Cohort 1b enrolled about 27 adults aged 18-55 years at one site in Boston, USA. As a vaccine, Ad26.COV2.S was a replication-incompetent adenovirus type 26 vector that expressed a prefusion-stabilized SARS-CoV-2 spike protein derived from the original Wuhan strain.

Regarding this clone: The antigen it recognizes is unknown. Base qualities are not at hand, and no much larger clone is one base apart.

The immunoSEQ Assay was the method used to sequence TCRbeta CDR3 regions. After extraction, genomic DNA underwent amplification by bias-controlled multiplex PCR, followed by high-throughput sequencing. The source study handled its data this way. To quantify the absolute abundance of every unique TCRbeta CDR3 region, sequences were collapsed and filtered. T cell fraction was estimated by normalizing TCRbeta template counts to usable DNA, which was measured by amplifying reference genes present in all nucleated cells. Repertoire TCRs were annotated as SARS-CoV-2-specific by exact matching of V gene, CDR3 amino acid sequence and J gene to a known reactive TCR set. The reference SARS-CoV-2 TCR set was derived from MIRA and filtered for enrichment in COVID-19-positive ImmuneCODE repertoires, a step that removed public or cross-reactive TCRs. Based on the MIRA antigens, annotated TCRs were further analysed at the level of specific ORF or position within ORF. Breadth was defined as annotated unique rearrangements over total unique productive rearrangements; depth was the summed frequency of those rearrangements. TCR breadth was compared between groups using two-sided Wilcoxon rank-sum tests. TCRdb limited this immuneACCESS table to in-frame rearrangements with V and J called. A share of clones is missing; checked studies link under half to unresolved V genes, and the rest is unexplained. V, J and clone size are those of that table, while D and trimming were read from the DNA. This sample gives about 280,000 clones in total; 70% to 90% of them show up just once. The leading ten clones occupy 2.5% to 3.5% of the sample.

This chain is built from TRBV13 and TRBJ2-3; a tentative D match to TRBD2 spans 6 bases. The sequence was collected from a person between 18 and 65 years old who received the Ad26.COV2.S COVID-19 vaccine or a placebo. The sequencing here drew on peripheral blood, taken in a trial of Ad26.COV2.S vaccine versus placebo. Here is the DNA: TGTGCCAGCAGCTTATTAAGGTCGCGGAGGGATGCAGATACGCAGTATTTT. The resulting protein is CASSLLRSRRDADTQYF.